The clone carrying this T cell receptor (beta chain) showed up many times. The antigen remains unidentified. These data are taken from a study of neurological immune-mediated disorders. Findings and caveats of the study: The absence of shared CDR3 amino acid sequences among expanded clones across subjects suggests private repertoires in all groups.

The germline V gene has CDR1 DFQATT and CDR2 SNEGSKA (reference sequence). V shed 1 base, J shed 5 bases, and the junction held 3 bases outside the gene matches. The CDR3 length is 15 residues. cDNA synthesis was performed by 5'RACE with 10-nucleotide random UMIs. Whenever a sequencing run was performed, it yielded over 190 million TCR-beta sequences from 15-18 subjects. Each CDR3 protein gets one entry after TCRdb re-called the 5' RACE reads with MiXCR. The table has some 50,000 distinct CDR3 sequences, around 17% seen once. The clonotype was recovered from a man between 60 and 70 years old in good health. The sample taken for sequencing was PBMCs. The rearrangement joins TRBV20-1 to TRBJ2-1; 12 positions match TRBD2. CDR3 residues: CSARGLAGANNEQFF. The CDR3 DNA sequence: TGCAGTGCTAGAGGACTAGCGGGAGCAAACAATGAGCAGTTCTTC.